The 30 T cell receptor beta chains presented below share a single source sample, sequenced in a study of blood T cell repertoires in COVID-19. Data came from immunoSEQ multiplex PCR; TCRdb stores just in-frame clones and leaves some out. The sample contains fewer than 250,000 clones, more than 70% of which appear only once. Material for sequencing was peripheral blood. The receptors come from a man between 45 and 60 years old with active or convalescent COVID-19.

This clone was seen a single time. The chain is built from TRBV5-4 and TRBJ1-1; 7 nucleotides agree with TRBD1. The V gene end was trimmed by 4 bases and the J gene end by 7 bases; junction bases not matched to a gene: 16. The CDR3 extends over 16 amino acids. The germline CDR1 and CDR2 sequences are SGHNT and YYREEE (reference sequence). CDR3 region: CASSVQQGNPGGEAFF. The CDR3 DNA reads TGTGCCAGCAGCGTGCAACAGGGGAACCCAGGCGGTGAAGCTTTCTTT. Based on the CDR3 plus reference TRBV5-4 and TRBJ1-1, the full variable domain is ETGVTQSPTHLIKTRGQQVTLRCSSQSGHNTVSWYQQALGQGPQFIFQYYREEENGRGNFPPRFSGLQFPNYSSELNVNALELDDSALYLCASSVQQGNPGGEAFFGQGTRLTVV.

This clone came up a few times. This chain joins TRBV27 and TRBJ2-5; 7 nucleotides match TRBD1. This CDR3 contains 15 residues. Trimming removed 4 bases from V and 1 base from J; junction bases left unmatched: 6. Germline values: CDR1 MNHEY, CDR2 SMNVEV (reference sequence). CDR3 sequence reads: CASSYLRDSQETQYF. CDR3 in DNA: TGTGCCAGCAGTTATCTCCGGGACAGCCAAGAGACCCAGTACTTC.

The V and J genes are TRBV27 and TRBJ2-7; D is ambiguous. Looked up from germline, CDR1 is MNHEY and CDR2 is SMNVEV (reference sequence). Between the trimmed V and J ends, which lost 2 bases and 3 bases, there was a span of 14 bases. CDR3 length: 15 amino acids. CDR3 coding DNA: TGTGCCAGCAGTTTAAGCGTAGATAGCATCTACGAGCAGTACTTC. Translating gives CASSLSVDSIYEQYF.

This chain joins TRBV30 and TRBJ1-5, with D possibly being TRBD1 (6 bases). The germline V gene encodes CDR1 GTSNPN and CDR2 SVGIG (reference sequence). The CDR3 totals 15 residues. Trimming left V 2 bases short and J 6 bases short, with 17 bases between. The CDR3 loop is CAWSRRGANFQPQHF. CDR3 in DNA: TGTGCCTGGAGTCGGCGGGGGGCCAATTTTCAGCCCCAGCATTTT.

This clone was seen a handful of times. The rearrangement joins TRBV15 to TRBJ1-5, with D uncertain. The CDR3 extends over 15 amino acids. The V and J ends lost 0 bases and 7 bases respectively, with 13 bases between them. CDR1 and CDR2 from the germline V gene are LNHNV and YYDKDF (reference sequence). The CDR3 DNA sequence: TGTGCCACCAGCAGAGAGCGATTGGTTCGACAGCCCCAGCATTTT. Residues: CATSRERLVRQPQHF.

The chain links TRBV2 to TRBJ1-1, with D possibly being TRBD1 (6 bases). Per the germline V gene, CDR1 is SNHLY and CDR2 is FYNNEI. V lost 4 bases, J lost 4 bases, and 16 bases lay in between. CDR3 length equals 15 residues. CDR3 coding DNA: TGTGCCAGCAGTGTAATGGGGGGGCTGGGCACTGAAGCTTTCTTT. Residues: CASSVMGGLGTEAFF.

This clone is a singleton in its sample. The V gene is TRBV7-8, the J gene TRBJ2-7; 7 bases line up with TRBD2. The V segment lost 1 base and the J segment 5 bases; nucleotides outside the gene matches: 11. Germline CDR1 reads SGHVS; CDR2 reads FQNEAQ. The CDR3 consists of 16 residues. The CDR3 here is CASSLDTGGLVNEQYF. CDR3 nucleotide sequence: TGTGCCAGCAGCTTAGACACGGGGGGTCTAGTAAACGAGCAGTACTTC.

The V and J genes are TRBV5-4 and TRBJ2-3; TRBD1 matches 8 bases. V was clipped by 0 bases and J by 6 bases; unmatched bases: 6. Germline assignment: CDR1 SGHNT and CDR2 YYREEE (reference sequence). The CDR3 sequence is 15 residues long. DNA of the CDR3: TGTGCCAGCAGCTTGGCCCGACAGGGGAAGGATACGCAGTATTTT. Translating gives CASSLARQGKDTQYF.

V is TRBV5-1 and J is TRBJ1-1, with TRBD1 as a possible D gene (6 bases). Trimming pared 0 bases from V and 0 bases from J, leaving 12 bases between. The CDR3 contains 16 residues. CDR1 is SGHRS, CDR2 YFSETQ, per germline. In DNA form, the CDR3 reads TGCGCCAGCAGCTTGGCCGTGACAGGAATGAACACTGAAGCTTTCTTT. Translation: CASSLAVTGMNTEAFF.

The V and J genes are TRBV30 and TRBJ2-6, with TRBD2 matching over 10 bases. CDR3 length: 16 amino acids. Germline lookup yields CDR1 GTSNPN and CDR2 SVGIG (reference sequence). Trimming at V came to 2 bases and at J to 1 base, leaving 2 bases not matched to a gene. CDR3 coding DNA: TGTGCCTGGAGTCATAGCGGGGGGTCTGGGGCCAACGTCCTGACTTTC. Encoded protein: CAWSHSGGSGANVLTF.

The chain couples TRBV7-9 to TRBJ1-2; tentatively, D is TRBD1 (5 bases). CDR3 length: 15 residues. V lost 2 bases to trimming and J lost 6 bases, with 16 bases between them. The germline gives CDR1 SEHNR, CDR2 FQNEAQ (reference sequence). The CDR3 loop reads CASSLTGQPLDGYTF. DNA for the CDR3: TGTGCCAGCAGCTTAACAGGCCAGCCCCTTGATGGCTACACCTTC. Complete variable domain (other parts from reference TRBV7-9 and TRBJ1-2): DTGVSQNPRHKITKRGQNVTFRCDPISEHNRLYWYRQTLGQGPEFLTYFQNEAQLEKSRLLSDRFSAERPKGSFSTLEIQRTEQGDSAMYLCASSLTGQPLDGYTFGSGTRLTVV.

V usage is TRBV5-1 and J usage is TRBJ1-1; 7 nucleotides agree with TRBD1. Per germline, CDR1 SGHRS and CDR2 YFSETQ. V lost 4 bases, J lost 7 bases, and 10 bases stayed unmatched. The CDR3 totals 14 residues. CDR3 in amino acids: CASSHGTDKVEAFF. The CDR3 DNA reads TGCGCCAGCAGCCACGGGACAGACAAGGTTGAAGCTTTCTTT.

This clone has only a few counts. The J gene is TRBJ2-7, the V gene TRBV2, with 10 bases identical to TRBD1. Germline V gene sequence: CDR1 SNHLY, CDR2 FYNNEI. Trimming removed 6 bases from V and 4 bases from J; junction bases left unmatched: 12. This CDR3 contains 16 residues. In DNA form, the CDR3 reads TGTGCCAGCAGCCATACCGGGACAGGGGTTGGATACGAGCAGTACTTC. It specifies CASSHTGTGVGYEQYF.

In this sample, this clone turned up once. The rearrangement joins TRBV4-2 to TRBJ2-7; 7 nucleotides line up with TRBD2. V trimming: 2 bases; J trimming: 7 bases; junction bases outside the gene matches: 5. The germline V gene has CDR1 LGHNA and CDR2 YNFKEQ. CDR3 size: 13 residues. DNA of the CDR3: TGTGCCAGCAGCCAAAGACTAGCTGCGGAGCAGTACTTC. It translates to CASSQRLAAEQYF.

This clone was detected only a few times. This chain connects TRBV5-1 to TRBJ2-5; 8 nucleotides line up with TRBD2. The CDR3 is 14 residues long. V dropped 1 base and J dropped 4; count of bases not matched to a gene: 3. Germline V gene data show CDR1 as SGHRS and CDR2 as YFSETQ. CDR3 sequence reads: CASSLRLAGETQYF. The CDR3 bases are TGCGCCAGCAGCTTGAGGCTAGCGGGAGAGACCCAGTACTTC.

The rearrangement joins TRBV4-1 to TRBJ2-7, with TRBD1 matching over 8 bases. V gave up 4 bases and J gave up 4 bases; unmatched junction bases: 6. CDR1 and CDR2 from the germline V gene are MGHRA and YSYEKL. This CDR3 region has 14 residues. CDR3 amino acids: CASSLGQGGYEQYF. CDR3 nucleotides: TGCGCCAGCAGCCTTGGACAGGGAGGTTACGAGCAGTACTTC.

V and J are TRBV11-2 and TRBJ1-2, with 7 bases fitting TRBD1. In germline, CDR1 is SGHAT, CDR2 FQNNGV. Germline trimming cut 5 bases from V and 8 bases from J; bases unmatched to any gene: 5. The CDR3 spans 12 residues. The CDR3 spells CASSPGGRGYTF. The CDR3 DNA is TGTGCCAGCAGCCCAGGGGGACGGGGCTACACCTTC.

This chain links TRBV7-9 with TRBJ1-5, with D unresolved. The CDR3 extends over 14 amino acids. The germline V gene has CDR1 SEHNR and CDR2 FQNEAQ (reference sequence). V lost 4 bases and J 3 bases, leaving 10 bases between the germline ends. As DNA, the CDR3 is TGTGCCAGCAGCTCTGACAACCTCAATCAGCCCCAGCATTTT. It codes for CASSSDNLNQPQHF. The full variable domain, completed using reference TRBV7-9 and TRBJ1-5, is DTGVSQNPRHKITKRGQNVTFRCDPISEHNRLYWYRQTLGQGPEFLTYFQNEAQLEKSRLLSDRFSAERPKGSFSTLEIQRTEQGDSAMYLCASSSDNLNQPQHFGDGTRLSIL.

The CDR3 region is CAWSNSRGGTDTQYF. CDR3 in DNA: TGTGCCTGGAGTAACAGTCGCGGGGGGACAGATACGCAGTATTTT. The chain recombines TRBV30 with TRBJ2-3; 8 nucleotides agree with TRBD2. The CDR3 runs 15 residues. CDR1 GTSNPN and CDR2 SVGIG come from the germline V gene (reference sequence). Unmatched junction bases numbered 7, after V lost 2 bases and J lost 3 bases.

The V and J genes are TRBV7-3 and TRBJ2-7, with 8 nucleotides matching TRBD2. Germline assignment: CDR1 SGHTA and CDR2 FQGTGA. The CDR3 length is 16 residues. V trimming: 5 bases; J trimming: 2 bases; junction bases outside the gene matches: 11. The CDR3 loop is CASSPGGVSYPYEQYF. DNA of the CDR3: TGTGCCAGCAGCCCGGGGGGGGTGTCCTACCCCTACGAGCAGTACTTC.

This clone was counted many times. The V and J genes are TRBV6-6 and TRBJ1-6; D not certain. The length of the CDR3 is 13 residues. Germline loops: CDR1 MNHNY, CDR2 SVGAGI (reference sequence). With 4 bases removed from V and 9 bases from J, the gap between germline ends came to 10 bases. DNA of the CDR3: TGTGCCAGCAGTTTAACCGGCGGTTCACCCCTCCACTTT. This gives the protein CASSLTGGSPLHF.

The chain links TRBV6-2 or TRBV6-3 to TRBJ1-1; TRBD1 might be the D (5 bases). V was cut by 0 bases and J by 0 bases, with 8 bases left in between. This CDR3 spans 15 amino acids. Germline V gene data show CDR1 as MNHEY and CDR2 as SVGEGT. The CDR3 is CASSYSGGMNTEAFF. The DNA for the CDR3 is TGTGCCAGCAGTTACTCCGGGGGAATGAACACTGAAGCTTTCTTT.

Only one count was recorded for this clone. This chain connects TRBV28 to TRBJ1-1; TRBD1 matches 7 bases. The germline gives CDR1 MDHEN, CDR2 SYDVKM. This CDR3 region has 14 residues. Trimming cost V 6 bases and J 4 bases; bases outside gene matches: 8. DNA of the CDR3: TGTGCCAGCAGGGGGACAGCCCTAACCACTGAAGCTTTCTTT. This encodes CASRGTALTTEAFF.

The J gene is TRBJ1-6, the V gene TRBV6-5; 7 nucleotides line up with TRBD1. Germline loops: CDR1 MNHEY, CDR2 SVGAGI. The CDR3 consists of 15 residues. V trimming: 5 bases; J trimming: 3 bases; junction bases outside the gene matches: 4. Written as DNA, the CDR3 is TGTGCCAGCAGTCCTCGGGACAGCTATAATTCACCCCTCCACTTT. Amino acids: CASSPRDSYNSPLHF.

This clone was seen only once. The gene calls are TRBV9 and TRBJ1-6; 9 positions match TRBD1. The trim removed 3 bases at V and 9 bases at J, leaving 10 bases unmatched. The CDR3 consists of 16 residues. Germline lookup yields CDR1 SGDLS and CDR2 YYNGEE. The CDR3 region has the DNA TGTGCCAGCAGCGATTCTCCGGGACAGGGAAGTTCACCCCTCCACTTT. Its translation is CASSDSPGQGSSPLHF.

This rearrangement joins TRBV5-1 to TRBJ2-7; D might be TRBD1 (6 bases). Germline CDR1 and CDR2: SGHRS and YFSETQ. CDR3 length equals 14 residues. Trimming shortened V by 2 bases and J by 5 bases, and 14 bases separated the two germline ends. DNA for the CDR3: TGCGCCAGCAGCTTTAAGAACAGGGCAAACGAGCAGTACTTC. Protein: CASSFKNRANEQYF.

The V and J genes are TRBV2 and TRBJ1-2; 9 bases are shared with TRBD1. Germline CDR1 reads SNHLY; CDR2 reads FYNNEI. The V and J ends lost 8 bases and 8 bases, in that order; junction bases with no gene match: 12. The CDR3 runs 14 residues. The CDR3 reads CASLGYRGLGGYTF. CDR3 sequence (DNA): TGTGCCAGCCTAGGATACAGGGGGCTGGGAGGCTACACCTTC. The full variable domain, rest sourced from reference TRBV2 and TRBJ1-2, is EPEVTQTPSHQVTQMGQEVILRCVPISNHLYFYWYRQILGQKVEFLVSFYNNEISEKSEIFDDQFSVERPDGSNFTLKIRSTKLEDSAMYFCASLGYRGLGGYTFGSGTRLTVV.

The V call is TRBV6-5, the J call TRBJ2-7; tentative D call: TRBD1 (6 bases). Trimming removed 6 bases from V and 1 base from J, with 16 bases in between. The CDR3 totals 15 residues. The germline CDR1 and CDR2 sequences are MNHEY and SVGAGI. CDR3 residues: CASSPVAGESYEQYF. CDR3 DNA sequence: TGTGCCAGCAGCCCCGTCGCAGGGGAATCCTACGAGCAGTACTTC.

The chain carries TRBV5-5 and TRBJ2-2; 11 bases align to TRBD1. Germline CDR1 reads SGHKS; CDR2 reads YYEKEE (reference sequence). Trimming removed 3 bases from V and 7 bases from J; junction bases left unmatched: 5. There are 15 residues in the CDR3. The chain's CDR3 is CASSSDRGLGGELFF. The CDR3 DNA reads TGTGCCAGCAGCTCGGACAGGGGGCTTGGCGGGGAGCTGTTTTTT.

The CDR3, as DNA: TGTGCCAGCAGCCAGCTCGACAGCCAAGAGACCCAGTACTTC. Residues: CASSQLDSQETQYF. The chain couples TRBV5-8 to TRBJ2-5, with D maybe TRBD1 (5 bases). V was clipped by 4 bases and J by 1 base, with 11 bases between them. CDR1 and CDR2 (germline): SGHTS, YDEGEE. The CDR3 is 14 residues long.